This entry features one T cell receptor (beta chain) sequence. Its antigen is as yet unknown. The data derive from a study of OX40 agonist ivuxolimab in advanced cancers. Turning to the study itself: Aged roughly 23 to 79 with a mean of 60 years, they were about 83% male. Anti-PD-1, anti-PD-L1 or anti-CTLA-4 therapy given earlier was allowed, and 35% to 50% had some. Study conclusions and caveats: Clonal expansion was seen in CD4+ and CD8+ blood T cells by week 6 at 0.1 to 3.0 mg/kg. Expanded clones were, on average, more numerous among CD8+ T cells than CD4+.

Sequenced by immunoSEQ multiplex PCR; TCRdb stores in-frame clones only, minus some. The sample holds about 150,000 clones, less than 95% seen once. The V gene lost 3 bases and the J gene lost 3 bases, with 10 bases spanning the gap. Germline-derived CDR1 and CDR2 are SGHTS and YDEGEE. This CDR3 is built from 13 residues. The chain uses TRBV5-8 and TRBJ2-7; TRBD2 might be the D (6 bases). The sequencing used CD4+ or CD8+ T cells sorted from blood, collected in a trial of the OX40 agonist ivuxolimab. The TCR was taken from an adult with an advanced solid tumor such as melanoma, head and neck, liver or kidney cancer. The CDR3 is CASSSRDFYEQYF. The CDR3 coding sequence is TGTGCCAGCAGCTCCCGGGACTTCTACGAGCAGTACTTC.